Presented here are 27 T cell receptor beta chains from one specimen sequenced in a study of a mutant IDH1 vaccine in newly diagnosed glioma. The protocol was immunoSEQ multiplex PCR, while the TCRdb copy is restricted to in-frame clones and leaves out a portion. The profile covers about 94,000 clones, with nearly 90% appearing a single time and roughly 0.81% taken by the ten largest. Their target antigens are unknown. The time point is: week 47, end of study. One vaccine dose held 300 ug of mutant IDH1 20-mer peptide and came with topical imiquimod. Sequenced material: PBMCs, taken from a glioma patient whose treatment included an IDH1 peptide vaccine. All receptors come from a woman in her fifties or sixties with glioma.

The chain combines TRBV2 with TRBJ2-1, with 10 bases identical to TRBD1. In germline, CDR1 is SNHLY, CDR2 FYNNEI. This CDR3 is 15 amino acids long. V shed 6 bases and J 1 base; nucleotides not matched to a gene: 3. CDR3 nucleotides: TGTGCCAGCAGCGGACAGGGGGTATCCTACAATGAGCAGTTCTTC. Its translation: CASSGQGVSYNEQFF.

The rearrangement joins TRBV30 to TRBJ1-4, with 7 bases identical to TRBD1. The CDR3 is 13 residues long. Trimming cost V 4 bases and J 7 bases; bases outside gene matches: 6. In germline, CDR1 is GTSNPN, CDR2 SVGIG (reference sequence). The CDR3 sequence: CAWNRGGFEKLFF. Written as DNA, the CDR3 is TGTGCCTGGAACAGGGGCGGGTTTGAAAAACTGTTTTTT.

The gene calls are TRBV30 and TRBJ1-2; D is ambiguous. Trimming stripped 0 bases from V and 7 bases from J, with 15 bases between. The CDR3 is made up of 14 amino acids. The germline CDR1 and CDR2 sequences are GTSNPN and SVGIG (reference sequence). For the CDR3, the DNA is TGTGCCTGGAGTGTTGTGGTAGGGCTCGGTGGCTACACCTTC. Encoded protein: CAWSVVVGLGGYTF.

This clone was seen once. The chain carries TRBV9 and TRBJ2-1; maybe TRBD2 (5 bases). V lost 0 bases to trimming and J lost 10 bases, with 11 bases between them. This CDR3 contains 13 residues. CDR1 and CDR2 from the germline V gene are SGDLS and YYNGEE. As DNA, the CDR3 is TGTGCCAGCAGCGTAGTAACCCCGGGGGAGCAGTTCTTC. Protein: CASSVVTPGEQFF.

J is TRBJ1-2 and V is TRBV19; TRBD1 matches 9 bases. This CDR3 is built from 15 residues. The junction had 10 bases not matched to a gene; V was cut back by 6 bases and J by 5 bases. Germline CDR1 LNHDA, CDR2 SQIVND (reference sequence). CDR3 DNA: TGTGCCAGTAGAACCGGGACAGGGCCGGGTTATGGCTACACCTTC. Its translation is CASRTGTGPGYGYTF.

The rearrangement uses TRBV28 and TRBJ1-1; 7 positions agree with TRBD1. V lost 3 bases and J lost 2; bases outside the gene matches: 9. The CDR3 is made up of 16 amino acids. CDR1 MDHEN and CDR2 SYDVKM come from the germline V gene. Here the CDR3 DNA reads TGTGCCAGCAGTTTCCGGGGACAGCCGATTAACACTGAAGCTTTCTTT. Protein: CASSFRGQPINTEAFF.

The table lists this clone with a count of one. The chain is built from TRBV6-6 and TRBJ2-7; D may be TRBD1 (5 bases). The CDR3 contains 12 residues. V was cut by 8 bases and J by 7 bases, with 15 bases left in between. Looked up from germline, CDR1 is MNHNY and CDR2 is SVGAGI (reference sequence). In DNA form, the CDR3 reads TGTGCCAGCCAAGCCCAGGGAAGGGAGCAGTACTTC. Translated, it gives CASQAQGREQYF.

This clone was seen only a few times. The chain has TRBV7-3 and TRBJ1-1; D gene uncertain. V shed 1 base and J shed 3 bases, with 12 bases lying between them. This CDR3 is built from 15 residues. Germline V CDR1 and CDR2: SGHTA, FQGTGA. CDR3 protein: CASSLSPSSYTEAFF. CDR3 DNA: TGTGCCAGCAGCTTAAGCCCCAGCAGCTACACTGAAGCTTTCTTT.

The chain carries TRBV11-2 and TRBJ2-1; maybe TRBD1 (7 bases). The V end was cut by 5 bases, the J end by 2 bases, with 13 bases between. The CDR3 extends over 15 amino acids. CDR1 and CDR2 (germline): SGHAT, FQNNGV. The CDR3 DNA sequence: TGTGCCAGCAGCCCAATCAGGGGGGCCTACAATGAGCAGTTCTTC. This translates into CASSPIRGAYNEQFF.

The chain employs TRBV5-8 and TRBJ2-3; 14 bases are shared with TRBD2. V dropped 0 bases and J dropped 4; count of bases not matched to a gene: 10. The CDR3 has 19 amino acids. Germline values: CDR1 SGHTS, CDR2 YDEGEE. The CDR3 DNA follows: TGTGCCAGCAGCTTGGGCACAGGACTAGCGGGAGGACCAGCAGATACGCAGTATTTT. Amino acids: CASSLGTGLAGGPADTQYF.

This rearrangement joins TRBV7-9 to TRBJ2-7, with D possibly called TRBD1 or TRBD2 (5 bases each). Trimming stripped 1 base from V and 2 bases from J, with 9 bases between. The CDR3 is made up of 14 amino acids. Germline CDR1 and CDR2: SEHNR and FQNEAQ (reference sequence). This CDR3 reads CASSLDRDPYEQYF. Here the CDR3 DNA reads TGTGCCAGCAGCTTAGATCGGGACCCCTACGAGCAGTACTTC.

Notes on this clone: One end of the junction is discordant with germline, which a read error may explain. The chain couples TRBV7-9 to TRBJ2-5; TRBD1 aligns across 12 bases. The CDR3 covers 19 residues. Germline V gene lookup returns CDR1 SEHNR and CDR2 FQNEAQ (reference sequence). The CDR3 region has the DNA TGTGCCCGCAGCTTAGGGACAGGGGGCTCCCAACTATACGGGGAGACCCAGTACTTC. It translates to CARSLGTGGSQLYGETQYF.

In nucleotides, the CDR3 is TGTGCCAGCAGTTACTCGATACAGGGGGAGGGTGGCTACACCTTC. The encoded protein is CASSYSIQGEGGYTF. V gene TRBV6-5 combines with J gene TRBJ1-2; 8 nucleotides match TRBD1. The CDR3 has 15 residues. Germline CDR1 reads MNHEY; CDR2 reads SVGAGI. With V trimmed by 0 bases and J by 7 bases, 7 bases remained unmatched.

The chain recombines TRBV10-1 with TRBJ2-7; D gene uncertain. CDR3 size: 12 residues. With 2 bases removed from V and 3 bases from J, the gap between germline ends came to 5 bases. From germline, CDR1 is WNHNN and CDR2 SYGVQD (reference sequence). The CDR3 sequence is CASSEGDYEQYF. CDR3 nucleotide sequence: TGCGCCAGCAGTGAGGGGGACTACGAGCAGTACTTC.

This sequence joins TRBV2 and TRBJ2-2; 11 bases map to TRBD1. Germline V lookup: CDR1 SNHLY, CDR2 FYNNEI. The CDR3 has 14 residues. The V gene end was trimmed by 6 bases and the J gene end by 4 bases; junction bases not matched to a gene: 1. In nucleotides, the CDR3 is TGTGCCAGCAGGGGACAGGGGGGCACCGGGGAGCTGTTTTTT. This translates into CASRGQGGTGELFF.

This rearrangement joins TRBV28 to TRBJ1-1; D is uncertain. Germline-derived CDR1 and CDR2 are MDHEN and SYDVKM. The CDR3 consists of 15 residues. V lost 6 bases and J 7 bases, leaving 21 bases between the germline ends. CDR3 in DNA: TGTGCCAGCAGCTCCCCCGGCAGGCCGACATTTGAAGCTTTCTTT. Encoded protein: CASSSPGRPTFEAFF.

The gene calls are TRBV6-1 and TRBJ1-4; TRBD1 might be the D (6 bases). Germline assignment: CDR1 MNHNS and CDR2 SASEGT. Trimming shortened V by 2 bases and J by 5 bases, and 9 bases separated the two germline ends. The CDR3 totals 14 residues. The CDR3 nucleotides are TGTGCCAGCAGTGAACAGGGGAGGAATGAAAAACTGTTTTTT. Protein sequence: CASSEQGRNEKLFF.

This sequence joins TRBV30 and TRBJ2-7, with 9 bases that match TRBD1. Germline CDR1 GTSNPN, CDR2 SVGIG (reference sequence). CDR3 length equals 16 residues. The ends lost 1 base at V and 4 bases at J; junction bases unmatched: 11. For the CDR3, the DNA is TGTGCCTGGAGTGACCTGACCGGGACAGGGTTGTACGAGCAGTACTTC. Protein: CAWSDLTGTGLYEQYF.

The J gene is TRBJ1-2, the V gene TRBV5-4; 7 bases map to TRBD1. Germline V gives CDR1 SGHNT, CDR2 YYREEE (reference sequence). There are 14 residues in the CDR3. V lost 5 bases to trimming and J lost 2 bases; unmatched junction nucleotides: 6. The CDR3 DNA follows: TGTGCCAGCAGTATACAGGGGATAAACTATGGCTACACCTTC. Its protein product is CASSIQGINYGYTF.

V gene TRBV28 combines with J gene TRBJ1-1; D not certain. Looked up from germline, CDR1 is MDHEN and CDR2 is SYDVKM. This CDR3 is built from 14 residues. Trimming stripped 2 bases from V and 0 bases from J, with 7 bases between. In DNA form, the CDR3 reads TGTGCCAGCAGTTTACCGACGTTGAACACTGAAGCTTTCTTT. Translated: CASSLPTLNTEAFF.

J is TRBJ2-7 and V is TRBV28; 13 nucleotides match TRBD2. The CDR3 runs 16 residues. With 6 bases clipped from V and 4 bases from J, the junction kept 9 bases outside the gene matches. The germline V gene has CDR1 MDHEN and CDR2 SYDVKM. The CDR3 loop is CASSHAEGLAGYEQYF. The CDR3 DNA reads as TGTGCCAGCAGCCACGCCGAGGGACTAGCGGGGTACGAGCAGTACTTC.

The gene calls are TRBV5-1 and TRBJ2-5; D gene uncertain. The CDR3 sequence is 14 residues long. Germline-derived CDR1 and CDR2 are SGHRS and YFSETQ. V lost 0 bases to trimming and J lost 2 bases, with 8 bases between them. CDR3 sequence reads: CASSLGRLQETQYF. CDR3 in DNA: TGCGCCAGCAGCTTGGGACGGCTTCAAGAGACCCAGTACTTC. The full variable domain, its missing parts supplied by reference TRBV5-1 and TRBJ2-5, is KAGVTQTPRYLIKTRGQQVTLSCSPISGHRSVSWYQQTPGQGLQFLFEYFSETQRNKGNFPGRFSGRQFSNSRSEMNVSTLELGDSALYLCASSLGRLQETQYFGPGTRLLVL.

The V gene is TRBV27, the J gene TRBJ1-6, with D maybe TRBD1 (5 bases). Germline V lookup: CDR1 MNHEY, CDR2 SMNVEV (reference sequence). CDR3 length: 13 amino acids. Trimming took off 7 bases at V and 8 bases at J, with 12 bases between the two ends. The chain's CDR3 is CASTKDRYSPLHF. DNA of the CDR3: TGTGCCAGCACCAAAGACAGATATTCACCCCTCCACTTT.

This clone was counted a few times. The chain employs TRBV7-9 and TRBJ2-2, with D unresolved. The ends were cut back, 4 bases at V and 7 bases at J, with 16 bases in the middle. From germline, CDR1 is SEHNR and CDR2 FQNEAQ (reference sequence). This CDR3 comprises 15 residues. Here the CDR3 reads CASSSRLRRNGELFF. Here the CDR3 DNA reads TGTGCCAGCAGCTCCCGACTTCGGCGAAACGGGGAGCTGTTTTTT.

V gene TRBV5-1 combines with J gene TRBJ2-3; 9 bases line up with TRBD2. Trimming at V came to 0 bases and at J to 6 bases, leaving 8 bases not matched to a gene. The germline gives CDR1 SGHRS, CDR2 YFSETQ. The CDR3 loop spans 16 amino acids. Here the CDR3 reads CASSLDILAGRDTQYF. CDR3 sequence (DNA): TGCGCCAGCAGCTTGGATATCCTAGCGGGAAGGGATACGCAGTATTTT.

V is TRBV27 and J is TRBJ1-2, with 9 nucleotides matching TRBD1. J was trimmed by 5 bases and V by 5 bases; bases with no gene match: 6. The V gene's germline CDR1 is MNHEY and CDR2 SMNVEV (reference sequence). This CDR3 comprises 14 residues. This CDR3 reads CASSPQGQGYGYTF. The CDR3 nucleotides are TGTGCCAGCAGTCCCCAGGGACAGGGATATGGCTACACCTTC.

The chain combines TRBV5-1 with TRBJ1-6, with 7 bases identical to TRBD1. The CDR3 runs to 15 residues. CDR1 and CDR2 (germline): SGHRS, YFSETQ. The V segment lost 4 bases and the J segment 7 bases; nucleotides outside the gene matches: 8. This CDR3 is CASSPQGGSNSPLHF. DNA for the CDR3: TGCGCCAGCAGCCCCCAGGGGGGTTCCAATTCACCCCTCCACTTT.